Given below is one TCR beta chain in context. Patients in Seattle were enrolled during active infection, then followed longitudinally. The sample belongs to a study of blood T cell repertoires in COVID-19. Turning to the study itself: PBMCs, B-cell-depleted T cells, or T cells were the source of the cDNA or gDNA that made up the material.

The CDR3 has 15 residues. Germline V lookup: CDR1 SNHLY, CDR2 FYNNEI. Between the trimmed V and J ends, which lost 6 bases and 5 bases, there was a span of 16 bases. In the original workflow: Amplified reference gene primers provided the basis for estimating nucleated cell counts. The protocol was immunoSEQ multiplex PCR, while the TCRdb copy is restricted to in-frame clones and leaves out a portion. V and J calls and clone size follow that table, whereas D and trimming were derived from the DNA. The sample holds about 410,000 clones; about nine tenths are singletons and the top ten take around 1.5%.

The clonotype comes from a woman aged 40 to 50 with COVID-19, enrolled during active disease. Sequenced input: peripheral blood. V and J are TRBV2 and TRBJ1-4; TRBD1 is a possible D gene (5 bases). CDR3 protein: CASRDDGGENEKLFF. In DNA form, the CDR3 reads TGTGCCAGCAGGGACGATGGGGGGGAAAATGAAAAACTGTTTTTT.